This TCR beta chain emerged from a study of regulatory T cells in long-lasting Graves disease. Deletions cut 1 base from V and 15 bases from J, with 10 bases between. In germline, CDR1 is SEHNR, CDR2 FQNEAQ (reference sequence). This CDR3 contains 11 residues. Ten or more counts support this clonotype. No antigen is known for it. Arm-PCR of CDR3 regions and iRepertoire HTBI primers were the basis on which TCR beta libraries were built. TCRdb reprocessed the multiplex PCR reads with MiXCR, giving one entry per CDR3 protein. The sample lists a few hundred thousand distinct CDR3 sequences; roughly 10% were seen once. Study results and limitations: When disease was persistent, TRBV28, TRBJ1-2 and TRBJ2-5 were the favored segments.

Time point defined: newly diagnosed GD, antithyroid drugs for less than 3 months. Following extraction of RNA from PBMCs, that RNA was used to make the TCR library. An endocrinology department located in Xi'an, China, was where the patients came from. The sample also formed part of further work on T cells in Graves' hyperthyroidism and ophthalmopathy. That investigation notes: Most clonotypes expanded in thyroid above 0.001 were likewise present in blood.

This chain uses TRBV7-9 with TRBJ2-1; D is possibly TRBD2 (5 bases). The specimen comprised peripheral blood mononuclear cells (PBMCs), sampled at new diagnosis, from a patient treated with antithyroid drugs. The clonotype was recovered from a woman between 18 and 29 years old with Graves disease. CDR3 DNA: TGTGCCAGCAGCTTAGTAGGGAGTACGTTCTTC. The encoded protein is CASSLVGSTFF.